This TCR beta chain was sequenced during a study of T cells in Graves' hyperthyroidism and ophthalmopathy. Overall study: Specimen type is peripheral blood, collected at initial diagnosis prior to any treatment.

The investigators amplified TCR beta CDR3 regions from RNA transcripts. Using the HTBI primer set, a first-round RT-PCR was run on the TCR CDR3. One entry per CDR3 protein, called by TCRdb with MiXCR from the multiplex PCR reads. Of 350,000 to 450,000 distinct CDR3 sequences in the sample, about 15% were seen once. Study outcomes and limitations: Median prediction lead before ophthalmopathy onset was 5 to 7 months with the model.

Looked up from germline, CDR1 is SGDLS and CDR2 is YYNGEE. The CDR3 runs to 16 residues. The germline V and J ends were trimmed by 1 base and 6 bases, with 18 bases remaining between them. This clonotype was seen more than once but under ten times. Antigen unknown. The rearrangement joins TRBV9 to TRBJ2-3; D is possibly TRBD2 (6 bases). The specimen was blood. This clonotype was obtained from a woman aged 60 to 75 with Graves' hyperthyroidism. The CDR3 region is CASSVMEGTGRDTQYF. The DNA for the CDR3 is TGTGCCAGCAGCGTAATGGAGGGAACGGGACGGGATACGCAGTATTTT.